At least ten counts were recorded for the clone carrying this T cell receptor beta chain. Its antigen is not known. The data stem from a study of early T cells in non-severe SARS-CoV-2 infection. Study at large: The chains were unpaired, and the sequenced material was bulk RNA from unsorted whole blood.

The TCR library protocol was used to attach unique molecular identifiers. These identifiers were attached to individual cDNA molecules. TCRdb ran MiXCR on the 5' RACE reads and lists one entry per CDR3 protein. The table lists more than 40,000 distinct CDR3 sequences, almost 5.5% of them singletons. V shed 6 bases, J shed 1 base, and the junction held 5 bases outside the gene matches. The CDR3 spans 14 residues. CDR1 KGHSH and CDR2 LQKENI come from the germline V gene. Findings of the study overall: The study's VDJdb matching favored anti-spike CD8 responses and missed private and CD4 specificities.

The TCR comes from an adult who was a healthcare worker with PCR-confirmed SARS-CoV-2 infection or an uninfected control (not recorded which). V gene TRBV18 combines with J gene TRBJ2-7; 8 nucleotides agree with TRBD1. The source was whole blood, collected at baseline. In DNA, the CDR3 is TGTGCCAGCTCCCCCGGGACAGGATCCTACGAGCAGTACTTC. Protein product: CASSPGTGSYEQYF.